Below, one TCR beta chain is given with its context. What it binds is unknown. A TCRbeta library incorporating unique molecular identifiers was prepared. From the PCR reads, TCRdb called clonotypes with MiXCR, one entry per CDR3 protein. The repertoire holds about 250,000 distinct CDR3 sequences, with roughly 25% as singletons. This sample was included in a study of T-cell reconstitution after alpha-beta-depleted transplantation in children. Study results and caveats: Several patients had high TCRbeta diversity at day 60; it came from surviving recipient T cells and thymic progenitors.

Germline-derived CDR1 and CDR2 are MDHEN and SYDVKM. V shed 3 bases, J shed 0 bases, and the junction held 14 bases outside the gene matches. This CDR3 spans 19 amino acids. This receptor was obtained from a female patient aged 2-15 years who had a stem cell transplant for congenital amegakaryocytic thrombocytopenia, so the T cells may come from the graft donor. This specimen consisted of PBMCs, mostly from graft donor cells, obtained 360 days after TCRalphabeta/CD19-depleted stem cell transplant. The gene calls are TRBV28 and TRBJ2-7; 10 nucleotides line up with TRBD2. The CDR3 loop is CASSFSLAGEKWFSYEQYF. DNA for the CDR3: TGTGCCAGCAGTTTTTCCCTAGCGGGGGAAAAGTGGTTCTCCTACGAGCAGTACTTC.